This is a list of T cell receptor beta chains from one sample in a study of human T cells and chemical hapten exposure. TCRdb re-analysed the RACE reads in MiXCR, keeping a single row per CDR3 protein. The sample has under 90,000 distinct CDR3 sequences; around 10% are singletons. This sample comprised whole blood, obtained in connection with sensitization to the hapten diphenylcyclopropenone (DPC). The receptors derive from a middle-aged woman with alopecia areata. Some clones in this sample may be carry-over from other donors' samples. Both conserved end residues are part of each CDR3. Each record gives: J gene, V gene, D gene, CDR3 length, clone size, CDR3 DNA, CDR3 protein. D genes are given only for firm matches. Only some rows state a clone size, as once, few, many or a class for expanded clones.

>TRBJ1-5|TRBV7-8|TRBD1|18|many
TGTGCCAGCAGCTTAGGAGGGGGGACAGGAAGAACAGGGCAGCCCCAGCATTTT
CASSLGGGTGRTGQPQHF
>TRBJ2-7|TRBV7-9|.|14|many
TGTGCCAGCAGCCCGAATTCGGGCCCCTGGGAGCAGTACTTC
CASSPNSGPWEQYF
>TRBJ1-1|TRBV7-9|.|12|few
TGTGGGATGGGGGGCGCGGACACTGAAGCTTTCTTT
CGMGGADTEAFF
>TRBJ2-3|TRBV4-1|.|18|many
TGCGCCAGCAGCCAATCCCCTTCGCGGGGTACAATCACAGATACGCAGTATTTT
CASSQSPSRGTITDTQYF
>TRBJ1-1|TRBV28|.|11|many
TGTGCCAGCAGTGTGACCCGGGGAGCTTTCTTT
CASSVTRGAFF
>TRBJ1-3|TRBV10-3|.|14|.
TGTGCCATCAGTGTAATGAGCTCTGGAAACACCATATATTTT
CAISVMSSGNTIYF
>TRBJ2-1|TRBV19|.|15|.
TGTGCCAGTAGTACGGGACAGCGGGGCTACAATGAGCAGTTCTTC
CASSTGQRGYNEQFF
>TRBJ2-5|TRBV18|TRBD1|13|.
TGTGCCAGCTCGACGGGACAGGGTGAGACCCAGTACTTC
CASSTGQGETQYF
>TRBJ2-3|TRBV4-3|.|13|many
TGCGCCAGCAGCCAAGGGTCCACAGATACGCAGTATTTT
CASSQGSTDTQYF
>TRBJ2-1|TRBV10-3|TRBD2|15|many
TGTGCCATCAGTGAGACTAGCGGGGGGTACGGTGAGCAGTTCTTC
CAISETSGGYGEQFF
>TRBJ2-1|TRBV29-1|.|12|.
TGCAGCGTTGAAACGGGTGCGGATGAGCAGTTCTTC
CSVETGADEQFF
>TRBJ2-3|TRBV6-6|TRBD2|14|few
TGTGCCAGCACGGCGGGGGTCGAAGTAAATACGCAGTATTTT
CASTAGVEVNTQYF
>TRBJ1-6|TRBV7-9|TRBD1|14|many
TGTGCCAGCAGCTTTGGGACAGGGGAGTCACCCCTCCACTTT
CASSFGTGESPLHF
>TRBJ1-1|TRBV20-1|.|14|many
TGCAGTGCTAGAGGTTGGACCGAAAGTAGGGGAGCTTTCTTT
CSARGWTESRGAFF
>TRBJ2-4|TRBV7-2|.|11|many
TGTGCCAGCAGCTTCAGGGACATTCAGTACTTC
CASSFRDIQYF
>TRBJ1-2|TRBV20-1|.|14|.
TGCAGTAGCGGGGACCAGGGCGCGAACTATGGCTACACCTTC
CSSGDQGANYGYTF